The 32 T cell receptor beta chains below all came from one sample that was sequenced in a study of tumour-infiltrating T cells in Burkitt lymphoma. The assay was immunoSEQ multiplex PCR, and TCRdb's table has in-frame clones only and misses some. Of about 3,300 clones in the sample, roughly 14% were seen once. Sequencing was carried out using tumor tissue. The source is a human donor with Burkitt lymphoma.

This sequence joins TRBV30 and TRBJ1-3; D remains unclear. The CDR3 runs 14 residues. Germline values: CDR1 GTSNPN, CDR2 SVGIG (reference sequence). V lost 4 bases to trimming and J lost 0 bases, with 10 bases between them. CDR3 amino acids: CAWNLDGSGNTIYF. The CDR3 DNA reads TGTGCCTGGAATCTGGACGGCTCTGGAAACACCATATATTTT.

By sample fraction, this clone is hyperexpanded. The sample has other DNA sequences that encode this CDR3 too. V usage is TRBV27 and J usage is TRBJ1-4; possible D gene TRBD1, 5 bases. Germline values: CDR1 MNHEY, CDR2 SMNVEV (reference sequence). The CDR3 has 15 residues. V lost 0 bases and J 5 bases, leaving 10 bases between the germline ends. The DNA of the CDR3 is TGTGCCAGCAGTTTATCGGGGACTTACAATGAAAAACTGTTTTTT. This gives the protein CASSLSGTYNEKLFF.

The gene calls are TRBV15 and TRBJ2-7; 7 bases agree with TRBD1. V dropped 0 bases and J dropped 0; count of bases not matched to a gene: 2. Looked up from germline, CDR1 is LNHNV and CDR2 is YYDKDF (reference sequence). CDR3 length: 15 residues. DNA for the CDR3: TGTGCCACCAGCAGAGATCGGGACAGCTCCTACGAGCAGTACTTC. Translation gives CATSRDRDSSYEQYF.

This clone was detected only a few times. The chain joins TRBV6-1 to TRBJ1-2; D remains unclear. V dropped 1 base and J dropped 2 bases, with 8 bases sitting between them. The germline V gene encodes CDR1 MNHNS and CDR2 SASEGT. The CDR3 has 14 residues. CDR3 residues: CASSEGTKNYGYTF. Here the CDR3 DNA reads TGTGCCAGCAGTGAAGGGACGAAAAACTATGGCTACACCTTC.

This clone has just a few counts. The chain employs TRBV19 and TRBJ2-1; 8 bases line up with TRBD2. From germline, CDR1 is LNHDA and CDR2 SQIVND (reference sequence). V was pared by 5 bases and J by 4 bases, with 7 bases of the junction left unmatched. The CDR3 is 15 residues long. The CDR3 nucleotides read TGTGCCAGTAGTCCCAGGACTAGCCCATACAATGAGCAGTTCTTC. The encoded protein is CASSPRTSPYNEQFF.

This clone appeared a few times. V gene TRBV9 combines with J gene TRBJ2-5, with a possible D match to TRBD2 (5 bases). Germline CDR1 reads SGDLS; CDR2 reads YYNGEE. V was cut by 0 bases and J by 5 bases, with 11 bases left in between. The CDR3 runs to 14 residues. The CDR3: CASSVGGAKETQYF. Here the CDR3 DNA reads TGTGCCAGCAGCGTAGGGGGAGCTAAGGAGACCCAGTACTTC. The entire variable domain, with the rest obtained from reference TRBV9 and TRBJ2-5, is as follows: DSGVTQTPKHLITATGQRVTLRCSPRSGDLSVYWYQQSLDQGLQFLIQYYNGEERAKGNILERFSAQQFPDLHSELNLSSLELGDSALYFCASSVGGAKETQYFGPGTRLLVL.

The genes are TRBV27 and TRBJ2-1; a weak D match, TRBD1 (5 bases). Deletions cut 2 bases from V and 2 bases from J, with 7 bases between. Germline values: CDR1 MNHEY, CDR2 SMNVEV (reference sequence). The CDR3 has 14 residues. CDR3 protein: CASSLRGTYNEQFF. The CDR3, as DNA: TGTGCCAGCAGTTTAAGGGGTACCTACAATGAGCAGTTCTTC.

V is TRBV9 and J is TRBJ1-6, with D unresolved. V lost 0 bases and J 6 bases, leaving 10 bases between the germline ends. CDR1 and CDR2 (germline): SGDLS, YYNGEE. This CDR3 contains 15 residues. In DNA, the CDR3 is TGTGCCAGCAGCGTAGAAGAGGGAACTAATTCACCCCTCCACTTT. This encodes CASSVEEGTNSPLHF.

The genes are TRBV7-2 and TRBJ2-7; no clear D gene. Germline CDR1 is SGHTA and CDR2 is FQGNSA. This CDR3 is 12 amino acids long. V gave up 2 bases and J gave up 6 bases, with 8 bases separating them. The CDR3 protein is CASSLNIGEQYF. The CDR3 bases are TGTGCCAGCAGCTTAAACATCGGCGAGCAGTACTTC.

The V call is TRBV6-6, the J call TRBJ2-2; D is uncertain. Germline V gives CDR1 MNHNY, CDR2 SVGAGI (reference sequence). The V and J ends lost 10 bases and 8 bases respectively, with 20 bases between them. The CDR3 is made up of 14 amino acids. This chain's CDR3 is CATTSQAREGELFF. CDR3 coding DNA: TGTGCCACCACCTCTCAAGCACGTGAGGGGGAGCTGTTTTTT.

This clone has only a few counts. The rearrangement links TRBV4-2 to TRBJ1-1; the D is unclear. The V and J ends lost 1 base and 0 bases respectively, with 18 bases between them. The CDR3 has 18 residues. Germline loops: CDR1 LGHNA, CDR2 YNFKEQ. This CDR3 reads CASSQGPLSVILNTEAFF. CDR3 coding DNA: TGTGCCAGCAGCCAAGGACCGCTTTCGGTGATTTTGAACACTGAAGCTTTCTTT.

V usage is TRBV15 and J usage is TRBJ1-4, with D perhaps matching TRBD1 (5 bases). This CDR3 comprises 15 residues. The V end was cut by 3 bases, the J end by 0 bases, with 8 bases between. Germline assignment: CDR1 LNHNV and CDR2 YYDKDF (reference sequence). The CDR3 coding sequence is TGTGCCACCAGCAGGGGGGATGCAACTAATGAAAAACTGTTTTTT. Its translation is CATSRGDATNEKLFF.

This clone turned up a few times. The chain carries TRBV25-1 and TRBJ1-2; no clear D gene. There are 11 residues in the CDR3. Germline-derived CDR1 and CDR2 are MGHDK and SYGVNS. V gave up 3 bases and J gave up 8 bases, with 7 bases separating them. CDR3 nucleotides: TGTGCCAGCAGTGACGGGGTGGGCTACACCTTC. This codes for CASSDGVGYTF.

This clone was seen a handful of times. The chain is built from TRBV14 and TRBJ1-1; 12 positions match TRBD1. This CDR3 is 19 amino acids long. The ends lost 0 bases at V and 8 bases at J; junction bases unmatched: 16. Germline CDR1 SGHDN, CDR2 FVKESK. This chain's CDR3 is CASSQDGVCRDRGREEAFF. The CDR3 DNA sequence: TGTGCCAGCAGCCAAGATGGGGTGTGCCGGGACAGGGGGCGCGAGGAAGCTTTCTTT. The entire variable domain, with the rest obtained from reference TRBV14 and TRBJ1-1, is as follows: EAGVTQFPSHSVIEKGQTVTLRCDPISGHDNLYWYRRVMGKEIKFLLHFVKESKQDESGMPNNRFLAERTGGTYSTLKVQPAELEDSGVYFCASSQDGVCRDRGREEAFFGQGTRLTVV.

This clone was seen a few times. CDR3: CASSYVNTEAFF. The CDR3 nucleotides read TGTGCCAGCAGTTACGTGAACACTGAAGCTTTCTTT. The rearrangement uses TRBV2 and TRBJ1-1; D is ambiguous. With 5 bases removed from V and 0 bases from J, the gap between germline ends came to 4 bases. This CDR3 comprises 12 residues. Per germline, CDR1 SNHLY and CDR2 FYNNEI.

The CDR3 loop is CASSQHLGQGIYEQYF. For the CDR3, the DNA is TGTGCCAGCAGCCAACACTTGGGACAGGGAATCTACGAGCAGTACTTC. The chain employs TRBV14 and TRBJ2-5; 9 nucleotides align to TRBD1. The J call may not be correct, given that the DNA end is closer to TRBJ2-7. CDR3 size: 16 residues. Germline V gene data show CDR1 as SGHDN and CDR2 as FVKESK.

This clone occurred a few times. V is TRBV7-9 and J is TRBJ1-4; 9 bases line up with TRBD1. The ends lost 5 bases at V and 8 bases at J; junction bases unmatched: 9. Per germline, CDR1 SEHNR and CDR2 FQNEAQ (reference sequence). The length of the CDR3 is 15 residues. Here the CDR3 DNA reads TGTGCCAGCAGCGCGTGGACAGGGGTGGGGGAAAAACTGTTTTTT. Amino acids: CASSAWTGVGEKLFF. Combining the CDR3 with reference TRBV7-9 and TRBJ1-4 gives the whole variable domain DTGVSQNPRHKITKRGQNVTFRCDPISEHNRLYWYRQTLGQGPEFLTYFQNEAQLEKSRLLSDRFSAERPKGSFSTLEIQRTEQGDSAMYLCASSAWTGVGEKLFFGSGTQLSVL.

The J gene is TRBJ2-7, the V gene TRBV7-6, with D unclear. V lost 5 bases, J lost 2 bases, and 10 bases lay in between. The CDR3 has 13 amino acids. CDR1 is SGHVS, CDR2 FNYEAQ, per germline. The CDR3 loop reads CASSPTSAYEQYF. CDR3 DNA: TGTGCCAGCAGCCCGACCTCCGCCTACGAGCAGTACTTC.

This clone was counted a single time. One junction end does not reproduce the germline sequence, and a read error may be involved. The CDR3, as DNA: TGTGCCAGCAGCCAAATTTGGGGGGGAGAGGAAAAACTATTTTTT. It codes for CASSQIWGGEEKLFF. This chain joins TRBV14 and TRBJ1-4; possibly TRBD1 for D (5 bases). CDR1 SGHDN and CDR2 FVKESK come from the germline V gene. This CDR3 spans 15 amino acids.

The chain recombines TRBV6-5 with TRBJ2-1; possible D gene TRBD1, 5 bases. The CDR3 consists of 14 residues. Germline CDR1 is MNHEY and CDR2 is SVGAGI. V gave up 0 bases and J gave up 3 bases, with 6 bases separating them. This chain's CDR3 is CASSYSGHYNEQFF. The CDR3 nucleotides read TGTGCCAGCAGTTACTCTGGACACTACAATGAGCAGTTCTTC.

This clone was counted between two and nine times. The chain has TRBV19 and TRBJ1-2; 10 bases are a match to TRBD1. This CDR3 has 18 residues. From germline, CDR1 is LNHDA and CDR2 SQIVND (reference sequence). J gave up 5 bases and V 6 bases, and 18 bases lay outside the gene matches. The DNA for the CDR3 is TGTGCCAGTAGAAGACAGGGGGCGAGTTATCAAATACCATATGGCTACACCTTC. As protein: CASRRQGASYQIPYGYTF.

This clone has a handful of counts. The chain has TRBV4-3 and TRBJ2-3; the match to TRBD2 covers 11 bases. In germline, CDR1 is LGHNA, CDR2 YSLEER. Trimming cost V 0 bases and J 2 bases; bases outside gene matches: 10. There are 19 residues in the CDR3. CDR3 loop: CASSQDPPIAGGVTDTQYF. In nucleotides, the CDR3 is TGCGCCAGCAGCCAAGATCCACCAATAGCGGGGGGGGTCACAGATACGCAGTATTTT.

The V gene is TRBV20-1, the J gene TRBJ1-1; D is unresolved. V lost 2 bases to trimming and J lost 0 bases, with 1 base between them. The CDR3 runs 11 residues. The germline V gene encodes CDR1 DFQATT and CDR2 SNEGSKA (reference sequence). CDR3 sequence: CSARLNTEAFF. In DNA form, the CDR3 reads TGCAGTGCTAGACTGAACACTGAAGCTTTCTTT.

This clone has more than one count but fewer than ten. This chain connects TRBV9 to TRBJ1-3, with 8 bases that match TRBD1. After removal of 3 bases from V and 2 bases from J, the junction contained 7 bases not matched to a gene. The CDR3 extends over 16 amino acids. The germline gives CDR1 SGDLS, CDR2 YYNGEE. CDR3 sequence (DNA): TGTGCCAGCAGCGGCACCCCGGACAGGGCTGGAAACACCATATATTTT. The encoded protein is CASSGTPDRAGNTIYF.

This clone was counted between two and nine times. The J gene is TRBJ2-5, the V gene TRBV10-3, with 10 nucleotides matching TRBD2. There are 13 residues in the CDR3. Per the germline V gene, CDR1 is ENHRY and CDR2 is SYGVKD. V gave up 4 bases and J gave up 4 bases; unmatched junction bases: 0. CDR3 loop: CAISGTSGETQYF. In nucleotides, the CDR3 is TGTGCCATCAGTGGGACTAGCGGAGAGACCCAGTACTTC.

This clone was seen more than once but under ten times. This chain links TRBV5-4 with TRBJ1-2; 8 nucleotides match TRBD1. CDR3 size: 13 residues. CDR1 is SGHNT, CDR2 YYREEE, per germline (reference sequence). V was clipped by 4 bases and J by 4 bases; unmatched bases: 3. The CDR3: CASSETGGYGYTF. The DNA for the CDR3 is TGTGCCAGCAGCGAAACAGGGGGCTATGGCTACACCTTC.

Concerning this clone: This same CDR3 is encoded by further DNA sequences in the sample. The rearrangement links TRBV6-6 to TRBJ1-2, with 8 positions matching TRBD1. This CDR3 has 12 residues. Germline-derived CDR1 and CDR2 are MNHNY and SVGAGI (reference sequence). Losses at the gene ends were 6 bases for V and 8 bases for J; bases not matched to a gene: 5. This CDR3 is CASSPTGEGYTF. The CDR3 nucleotides read TGTGCCAGCAGCCCGACAGGGGAGGGCTACACCTTC.

This clone was observed a few times. The chain joins TRBV4-1 to TRBJ1-1, with D possibly matching TRBD1 (6 bases). The CDR3 sequence is 16 residues long. Trimming took 0 bases from V and 6 from J, leaving 17 bases between them. Germline CDR1 reads MGHRA; CDR2 reads YSYEKL. Written as DNA, the CDR3 is TGCGCCAGCAGCCAAGATCAGGGGCAGGGGCTCGCTGAAGCTTTCTTT. It yields the protein CASSQDQGQGLAEAFF.

This clone was seen more than once but under ten times. This chain links TRBV5-5 with TRBJ2-2; 11 bases map to TRBD2. The CDR3 extends over 18 amino acids. With 4 bases clipped from V and 0 bases from J, the junction kept 8 bases outside the gene matches. The germline gives CDR1 SGHKS, CDR2 YYEKEE (reference sequence). The CDR3 is CASSLLAGGISNTGELFF. DNA for the CDR3: TGTGCCAGCAGCCTTCTAGCGGGGGGCATCTCGAACACCGGGGAGCTGTTTTTT.

The chain carries TRBV6-6 and TRBJ1-4; the match to TRBD1 covers 8 bases. This CDR3 spans 16 amino acids. CDR1 is MNHNY, CDR2 SVGAGI, per germline (reference sequence). The junction had 11 bases not matched to a gene; V was cut back by 6 bases and J by 5 bases. The CDR3 nucleotides are TGTGCCAGCAGCCCCCCCCTGGCAGGGGGCAATGAAAAACTGTTTTTT. Its protein product is CASSPPLAGGNEKLFF.

J is TRBJ1-5 and V is TRBV5-6, with no clear D. Germline CDR1 is SGHDT and CDR2 is YYEEEE. The CDR3 runs to 12 residues. V lost 4 bases and J 4 bases, leaving 6 bases between the germline ends. This chain's CDR3 is CASSVGNQPQHF. In DNA form, the CDR3 reads TGTGCCAGCAGCGTGGGGAATCAGCCCCAGCATTTT.

This clone turned up a few times. This sequence joins TRBV29-1 and TRBJ2-3, with D perhaps TRBD2 (6 bases). Looked up from germline, CDR1 is SQVTM and CDR2 is ANQGSEA. The CDR3 sequence is 13 residues long. The V gene lost 3 bases and the J gene lost 1 base, with 8 bases spanning the gap. The CDR3 DNA reads TGCAGCGTTGATTGGGGGGGCACAGATACGCAGTATTTT. It codes for CSVDWGGTDTQYF.